Sequencing of this TCR beta chain was carried out in a study of neurological immune-mediated disorders. As for the cDNA, it was generated by 5'RACE with 10-nucleotide random UMIs. TCRdb fed the 5' RACE reads into MiXCR, producing one record per CDR3 protein. The sample shows over 65,000 distinct CDR3 sequences, roughly 9% of them seen only once. Volunteers at a blood bank in Maryland, USA, were the healthy controls. Where libraries were unsorted, they were derived from 2 million PBMCs stored at -80 degrees C. V lost 1 base, J lost 5 bases, and 8 bases lay in between. The CDR3 runs 13 residues. Germline assignment: CDR1 DFQATT and CDR2 SNEGSKA (reference sequence). In its sample, this clonotype was seen a few times. What it binds is not known. The study, taken as a whole, reports: Patients with HTLV-1-associated myelopathy showed the most TCR clonal expansion. Those with multiple sclerosis showed the least, falling below healthy controls.

This TCR was sampled from a man in his fifties or sixties in good health. V usage is TRBV20-1 and J usage is TRBJ2-2; D uncertain. The sample comprised PBMCs. In nucleotides, the CDR3 is TGCAGTGCTAGAGTAGTTAATACCGGGGAGCTGTTTTTT. Residues: CSARVVNTGELFF.